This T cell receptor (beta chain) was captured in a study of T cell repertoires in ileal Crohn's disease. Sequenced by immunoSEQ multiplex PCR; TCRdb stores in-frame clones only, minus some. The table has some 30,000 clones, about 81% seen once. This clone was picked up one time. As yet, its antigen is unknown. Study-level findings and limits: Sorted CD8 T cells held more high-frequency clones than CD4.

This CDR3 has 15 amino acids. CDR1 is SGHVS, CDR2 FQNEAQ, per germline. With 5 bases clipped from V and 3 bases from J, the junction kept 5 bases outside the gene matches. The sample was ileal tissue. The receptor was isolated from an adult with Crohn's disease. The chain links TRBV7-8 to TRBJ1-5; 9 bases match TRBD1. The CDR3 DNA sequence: TGTGCCAGCAGCCTTACAGGGGGCTTCAATCAGCCCCAGCATTTT. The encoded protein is CASSLTGGFNQPQHF.